The 18 T cell receptor beta chains below were found in one sample sequenced in a study of T-cell reconstitution after alpha-beta-depleted transplantation in children (dated by TCRdb to about 2016). Library preparation was by PCR. The sample was run on an Illumina HiSeq 2500. TCR library preparation used molecular barcoding, with unique molecular identifiers applied to normalize quantification of the TCRbeta repertoire. TCRdb applied fastp at Q25 and MiXCR to the public reads, then kept only in-frame beta chains. Each entry is one CDR3 protein sequence, shown with its most common DNA and genes. In this sample the table shows around 270,000 distinct CDR3 sequences, over 9.5% of which occur a single time. Of the sample, 7.5% falls within the top ten clones. The treatment or condition label, read with the paper, signifies: allogeneic hematopoietic cell transplantation with graft depleted of TCRalphabeta T cells and CD19 B cells.

Material: PBMCs, obtained before TCRalphabeta/CD19-depleted stem cell transplant. The origin of the receptors is a boy under two years old with acute myeloid leukemia, due to receive a stem cell transplant.

This clonotype was observed a single time. With a much larger clone just one base away, this may be a read error. This sequence joins TRBV12-5 and TRBJ1-1, with D possibly matching TRBD1 (5 bases). The CDR3 loop spans 15 amino acids. In germline, CDR1 is LGHNT, CDR2 FRNRAP. As DNA, the CDR3 is TGTGCTAGTGGCCTAGGGGACTCCACGAACACTCAAGCTTTCTTT. It encodes CASGLGDSTNTQAFF.

A remark on this clonotype: At one end the junction does not follow the germline gene, possibly because of a read error. The chain couples TRBV15 to TRBJ2-5, with 10 bases lining up with TRBD2. Looked up from germline, CDR1 is LNHNV and CDR2 is YYDKDF (reference sequence). The CDR3 has 18 residues. CDR3 DNA sequence: TGTGCCACCAGCAGGGAAACTAGCGGGGTTGGGCGGAGAGAGAGCCAGTACTTC. Translation: CATSRETSGVGRRESQYF. Full variable domain (missing parts from reference TRBV15 and TRBJ2-5): DAMVIQNPRYQVTQFGKPVTLSCSQTLNHNVMYWYQQKSSQAPKLLFHYYDKDFNNEADTPDNFQSRRPNTSFCFLDIRSPGLGDTAMYLCATSRETSGVGRRESQYFGPGTRLLVL.

This clonotype was counted at least ten times. The chain recombines TRBV6-2 or TRBV6-3 with TRBJ2-5; tentative D call: TRBD2 (6 bases). Germline V gene lookup returns CDR1 MNHEY and CDR2 SVGEGT. The V gene lost 7 bases and the J gene lost 4 bases, with 10 bases spanning the gap. The CDR3 loop spans 12 amino acids. This CDR3 is CASTRRGETQYF. The CDR3 DNA is TGTGCCAGCACCAGGAGGGGAGAGACCCAGTACTTC.

The sample holds many counts of this clonotype. The chain is built from TRBV6-2 or TRBV6-3 and TRBJ1-4; 8 bases align to TRBD1. Per germline, CDR1 MNHEY and CDR2 SVGEGT. J lost 4 bases, V lost 8 bases, and 9 bases had no gene match. This CDR3 comprises 15 residues. CDR3 coding DNA: TGTGCCAGCGGTTCGCGGACAGGGATTAATGAAAAACTGTTTTTT. It is translated as CASGSRTGINEKLFF.

This clonotype was seen a handful of times. CDR3 residues: CASSLWRSINEQFF. As DNA, the CDR3 is TGTGCCAGCAGCCTATGGCGGAGCATCAATGAGCAGTTCTTC. The rearrangement links TRBV11-2 to TRBJ2-1; no clear D gene. The V gene's germline CDR1 is SGHAT and CDR2 FQNNGV. Trimming removed 5 bases at V and 6 bases at J, with 14 bases between. The CDR3 totals 14 residues.

The sample holds many counts of this clonotype. V usage is TRBV12-3 or TRBV12-4 and J usage is TRBJ2-6; TRBD1 might be the D (5 bases). V shed 4 bases and J shed 4 bases, with 14 bases lying between them. The CDR3 covers 16 residues. Here the CDR3 reads CASSSSGSVGANVLTF. CDR3 bases: TGTGCCAGCAGTTCGTCAGGGTCGGTAGGGGCCAACGTCCTGACTTTC.

This clonotype was seen ten or more times. The chain recombines TRBV27 with TRBJ1-5; D is undetermined. V was trimmed by 3 bases and J by 2 bases, leaving 8 bases between them. The CDR3 runs 14 residues. Germline V gene lookup returns CDR1 MNHEY and CDR2 SMNVEV (reference sequence). CDR3 DNA: TGTGCCAGCAGTTTGCGGTCGGGCAATCAGCCCCAGCATTTT. As protein: CASSLRSGNQPQHF.

This chain links TRBV30 with TRBJ2-5; 8 bases map to TRBD1. Trimming removed 7 bases from V and 7 bases from J; junction bases left unmatched: 5. The CDR3 loop spans 11 amino acids. Germline CDR1 is GTSNPN and CDR2 is SVGIG (reference sequence). The CDR3 DNA reads as TGTGCCTTAGGCAGGGGGCTGACCCAGTACTTC. Amino acids: CALGRGLTQYF.

This clonotype was seen only a few times. This chain uses TRBV6-1 with TRBJ2-7; 9 bases line up with TRBD2. The CDR3 runs to 16 residues. The germline CDR1 and CDR2 sequences are MNHNS and SASEGT. V trimming: 5 bases; J trimming: 3 bases; junction bases outside the gene matches: 11. The CDR3 here is CASSPPWTSENYEQYF. CDR3 bases: TGTGCCAGCAGTCCACCCTGGACTAGCGAGAACTACGAGCAGTACTTC.

This clonotype was seen a few times. The genes are TRBV12-3 or TRBV12-4 and TRBJ2-7, with TRBD2 as a possible D gene (6 bases). The CDR3 sequence is 14 residues long. The V and J ends lost 3 bases and 1 base respectively, with 10 bases between them. CDR3: CASSFSGQSYEQYF. Written as DNA, the CDR3 is TGTGCCAGCAGTTTTAGCGGTCAGTCCTACGAGCAGTACTTC.

This clonotype showed up many times. The V gene is TRBV25-1, the J gene TRBJ2-7; 8 bases align to TRBD2. Germline CDR1 MGHDK, CDR2 SYGVNS. The ends lost 7 bases at V and 6 bases at J; junction bases unmatched: 11. The CDR3 runs 14 residues. The CDR3 coding sequence is TGTGCCAGCACTGACCTCGGGCTAGCGGGCGAGCAGTACTTC. It specifies CASTDLGLAGEQYF.

This clonotype has a handful of counts. The CDR3 spells CASSLAISYEQYF. CDR3 in DNA: TGTGCCAGCAGTTTGGCCATTTCGTACGAGCAGTACTTC. This rearrangement joins TRBV27 to TRBJ2-7; D not certain. V was cut by 3 bases and J by 4 bases, with 10 bases left in between. The V gene's germline CDR1 is MNHEY and CDR2 SMNVEV (reference sequence). The CDR3 has 13 residues.

This clonotype was detected many times. The chain is built from TRBV7-6 and TRBJ2-7; D gene unclear. CDR3 length equals 15 residues. CDR1 is SGHVS and CDR2 is FNYEAQ in the germline V gene. Trimming took 3 bases from V and 2 from J, leaving 14 bases between them. CDR3 in DNA: TGTGCCAGCAGCTTGGCACCCGGGCCCACCTACGAGCAGTACTTC. Its protein is CASSLAPGPTYEQYF.

The sample holds many counts of this clonotype. The chain employs TRBV5-1 and TRBJ2-7; D call uncertain. Trimming left V 2 bases short and J 1 base short, with 10 bases between. The CDR3 has 14 residues. Looked up from germline, CDR1 is SGHRS and CDR2 is YFSETQ. The CDR3 loop reads CASSFGRQSYEQYF. The CDR3 nucleotides are TGCGCCAGCAGCTTTGGACGGCAGTCCTACGAGCAGTACTTC.

This clonotype was found many times. The chain links TRBV4-1 to TRBJ2-3; 11 bases line up with TRBD1. There are 17 residues in the CDR3. V dropped 3 bases and J dropped 4; count of bases not matched to a gene: 9. CDR1 is MGHRA, CDR2 YSYEKL, per germline. The CDR3 region is CASSQSPGTGGPDTQYF. CDR3 DNA sequence: TGCGCCAGCAGCCAGAGCCCCGGGACAGGGGGGCCAGATACGCAGTATTTT.

This clonotype has at least ten counts. The V call is TRBV4-3, the J call TRBJ1-6, with 10 bases fitting TRBD1. Germline CDR1 reads LGHNA; CDR2 reads YSLEER. V shed 0 bases, J shed 7 bases, and the junction held 9 bases outside the gene matches. The CDR3 spans 18 residues. In nucleotides, the CDR3 is TGCGCCAGCAGCCAAGATCGGGTGACAGGGGGCAGGAATTCACCCCTCCACTTT. It codes for CASSQDRVTGGRNSPLHF.

This clonotype was counted at least ten times. The genes are TRBV3-1 and TRBJ2-7, with unresolved D. Germline V CDR1 and CDR2: LGHDT, YNNKEL (reference sequence). CDR3 length: 11 residues. The V end lost 1 base, the J end lost 12 bases, and 10 bases lay between the germline ends. CDR3 residues: CASSQGRVPYF. CDR3 nucleotides: TGTGCCAGCAGCCAAGGAAGGGTCCCGTACTTC.

This clonotype has at least ten counts. The chain is built from TRBV20-1 and TRBJ2-3, with 11 bases identical to TRBD2. CDR3 length equals 15 residues. CDR1 is DFQATT and CDR2 is SNEGSKA in the germline V gene (reference sequence). V lost 7 bases and J lost 2; bases outside the gene matches: 8. The CDR3 reads CSGGLAGGLTDTQYF. In nucleotides, the CDR3 is TGCAGTGGGGGGCTAGCGGGGGGCCTCACAGATACGCAGTATTTT.